This T cell receptor (beta chain) emerged from a study of control samples from healthy donors and cancer patients (dated by TCRdb to 2018 to 2021). Concerning this clone: No antigen is known for it. No base quality values were provided; no much bigger clone lies one nucleotide off.

The method behind the library was the immunoSEQ multiplex PCR assay. This is the immuneACCESS table as TCRdb keeps it, with only in-frame sequences that have V and J called. A part of the clones is gone; compared with another copy, unresolved V genes explain less than half, and the rest is unexplained. Recorded for this sample are about 71,000 clones; nearly 90% of them occurred a single time. The ten largest clones take up around a fifth of the sample. The CDR3 covers 15 residues, taking in both the cysteine and the phenylalanine. The kept DNA is CDR3 alone, 45 bases in frame from the first base. CDR1 and CDR2 are drawn from the germline V gene: KGHDR, SFDVKD. The junction carries 16 bases between V and J, which are trimmed by 4 bases and 5 bases respectively.

Sequencing was performed on PBMCs. The receptor was derived from a man between 60 and 75 years old with lung cancer. The chain links TRBV24-1 with TRBJ2-5; the D segment is perhaps TRBD1 or TRBD2, each sharing 6 matched bases. CDR3 loop: CATSDPRGDLETQYF. The DNA reads TGTGCCACCAGTGACCCGAGGGGGGATTTGGAGACCCAGTACTTC.